The sample holds a few counts of the clone carrying this T cell receptor beta chain. This sample is part of a study of T cells after yellow fever vaccination. TCRdb re-analysed the 5' RACE reads in MiXCR, keeping a single row per CDR3 protein. The table records about 210,000 distinct CDR3 sequences, about 7% of them present only once. The CDR3 runs 12 residues. The V gene lost 5 bases and the J gene lost 5 bases, with 8 bases spanning the gap. CDR1 and CDR2 (germline): SGHRS, YFSETQ. This sample comprised CD4+ T cells sorted from PBMCs, obtained on the day of the yellow fever booster vaccination. The chain employs TRBV5-1 and TRBJ2-1, with D possibly called TRBD1 or TRBD2 (5 bases each). The receptor's source is a man aged 25-45 years who received the YFV17D yellow fever vaccine. The CDR3: CASRGTDNEQFF. CDR3 coding DNA: TGCGCCAGCAGGGGGACCGACAATGAGCAGTTCTTC.